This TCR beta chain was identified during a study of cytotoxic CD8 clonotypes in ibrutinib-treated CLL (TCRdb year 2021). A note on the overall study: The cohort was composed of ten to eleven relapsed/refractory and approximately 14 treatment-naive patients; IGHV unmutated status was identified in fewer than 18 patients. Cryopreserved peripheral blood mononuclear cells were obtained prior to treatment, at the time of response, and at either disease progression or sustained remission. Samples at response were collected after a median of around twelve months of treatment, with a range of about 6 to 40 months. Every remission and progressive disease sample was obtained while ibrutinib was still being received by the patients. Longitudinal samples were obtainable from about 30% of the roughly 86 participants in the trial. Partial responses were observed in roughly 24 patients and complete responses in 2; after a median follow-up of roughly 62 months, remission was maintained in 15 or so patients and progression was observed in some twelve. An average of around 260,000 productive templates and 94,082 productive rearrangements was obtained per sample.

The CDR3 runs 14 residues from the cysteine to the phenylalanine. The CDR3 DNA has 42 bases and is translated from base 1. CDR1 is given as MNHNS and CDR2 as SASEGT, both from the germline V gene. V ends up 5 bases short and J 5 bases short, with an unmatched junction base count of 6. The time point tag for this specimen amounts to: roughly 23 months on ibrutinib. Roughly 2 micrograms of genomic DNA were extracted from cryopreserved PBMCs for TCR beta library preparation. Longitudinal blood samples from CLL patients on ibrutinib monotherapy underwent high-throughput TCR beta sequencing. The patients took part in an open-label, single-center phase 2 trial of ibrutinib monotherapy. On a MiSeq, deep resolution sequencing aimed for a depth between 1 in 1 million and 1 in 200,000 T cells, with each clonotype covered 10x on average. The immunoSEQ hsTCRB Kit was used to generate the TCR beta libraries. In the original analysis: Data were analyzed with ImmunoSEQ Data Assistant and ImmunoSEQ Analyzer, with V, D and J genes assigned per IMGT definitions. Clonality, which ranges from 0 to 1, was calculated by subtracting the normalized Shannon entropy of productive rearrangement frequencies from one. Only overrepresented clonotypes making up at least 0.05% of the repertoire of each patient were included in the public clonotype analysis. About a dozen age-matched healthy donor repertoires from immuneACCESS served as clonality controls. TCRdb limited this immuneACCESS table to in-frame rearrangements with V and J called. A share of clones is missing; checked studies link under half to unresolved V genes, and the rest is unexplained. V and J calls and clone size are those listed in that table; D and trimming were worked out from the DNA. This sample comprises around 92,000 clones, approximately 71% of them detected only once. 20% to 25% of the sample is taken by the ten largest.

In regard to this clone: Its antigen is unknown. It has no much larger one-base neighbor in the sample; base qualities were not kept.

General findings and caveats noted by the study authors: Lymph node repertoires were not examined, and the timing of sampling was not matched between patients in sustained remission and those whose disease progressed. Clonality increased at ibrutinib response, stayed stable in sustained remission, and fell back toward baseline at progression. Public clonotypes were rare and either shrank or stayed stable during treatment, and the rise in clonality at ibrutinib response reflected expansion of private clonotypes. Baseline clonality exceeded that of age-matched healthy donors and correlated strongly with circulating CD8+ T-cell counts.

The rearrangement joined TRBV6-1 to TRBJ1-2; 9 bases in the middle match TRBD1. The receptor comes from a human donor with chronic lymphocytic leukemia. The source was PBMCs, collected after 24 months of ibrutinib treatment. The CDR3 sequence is CASSRGQGQYGYTF. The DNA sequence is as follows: TGTGCCAGCAGTCGCGGACAGGGGCAATATGGCTACACCTTC.